This T cell receptor beta chain comes out of a study of T cell responses to AZD1222 COVID-19 vaccine (dated by TCRdb to about 2021). Regarding the research as a whole: A total of under 250 trial participants underwent TCR sequencing, of whom about 210 had received two doses of AZD1222 and some 25 had received two doses of the MenACWY control vaccine. Trial participants were enrolled by age into 18-55, 56-69 and 70-plus year subgroups, with approximately 160, 26 and 62 TCR-sequenced participants respectively. Results and caveats for the whole study, not just this receptor: Conclusions about previously exposed vaccinees are limited, since just five to seven AZD1222 recipients were seropositive for SARS-CoV-2 at baseline. Participants were mostly white British, with more females than males. The authors suggested clonal diversity may have been underestimated. The vaccine-associated CD4 TCRs covered the entire spike protein, and the dominant responses fell in regions 160-218 and 743-854. Spike-specific TCR breadth and depth rose significantly after two AZD1222 doses compared with day 0 and with MenACWY recipients. In the small 56-69-year group, the increase in depth fell short of significance, most likely because of low power. Epitopes outside the regions mutated in the B.1.351 and B.1.1.7 variants were reportedly recognized by nearly half of the unique spike-specific TCRs. Because no day 14 peak-response samples were available, the repertoires could be characterized only after the peak T cell response.

Reading the label with the study, this specimen's time point is: baseline before first vaccination. The treatment or condition label here, explained by the study, means: meningococcal conjugate vaccine given as trial control. Vaccinee samples came from UK trials COV001 and COV002, including a single-blind randomized controlled phase 2/3 trial of AZD1222 (ChAdOx1 nCoV-19) in healthy adults. Trial participant PBMC samples were collected at day 0 and day 28 after the second dose for TCRbeta chain sequencing. As concerns this clone: Which antigen it targets is not known. It has no much larger one-base neighbor in the sample; base qualities were not kept.

The CDR3 regions of human TCRbeta chains were analyzed by immunosequencing. In the original analysis: TCRs in the repertoires were compared against a reference library of SARS-CoV-2-specific TCRs that had been generated with the MIRA antigen-specificity platform. Breadth was defined as the fraction of unique TCRs that were SARS-CoV-2-associated, and depth was defined as the fraction of total T cells that were SARS-CoV-2-associated. Using the MIRA data, every spike-specific TCR was mapped to the spike region that the TCR reacted to and assigned to either a CD4 or a CD8 class. Log10-transformed breadth and depth values were compared by one-way ANOVA with Sidak's multiple comparisons tests. TCRdb stores this immuneACCESS table with in-frame sequences only. Part of the clones is absent; in the studies checked, under half of the shortfall reflects unresolved V genes, and no reason is known for the rest. V and J calls and clone size are copied from that table; D and trimming were computed from the DNA. This sample gives 150,000 to 200,000 clones in total; 87% of them show up just once. Of the sample, 2.7% is held by the ten largest clones.

This receptor was identified in an adult in good health. Material: peripheral blood, obtained on day 0 of MenACWY control vaccination.

CDR3 sequence: CASSSGLGGELFF. The nucleotide sequence reads as follows: TGTGCCAGCAGCTCGGGACTTGGCGGGGAGCTGTTTTTT. The V and J genes are TRBV7-3 and TRBJ2-2; matching of 6 bases hints at TRBD2 as the D gene. From cysteine to phenylalanine, the CDR3 is 13 amino acids long. The kept DNA is CDR3 alone, 39 bases in frame from the first base. V loses 4 bases of germline sequence and J loses 7 bases, and the interval between the two ends is 10 bases. The germline V gene yields SGHTA for CDR1 and FQGTGA for CDR2.